The present T cell receptor beta chain was sequenced within a study of sequential checkpoint blockade in melanoma. Germline trimming cut 4 bases from V and 8 bases from J; bases unmatched to any gene: 5. This CDR3 contains 13 residues. CDR1 LNHNV and CDR2 YYDKDF come from the germline V gene (reference sequence). Sequencing was performed with immunoSEQ multiplex PCR; in TCRdb, only in-frame clones are kept and a portion is missing. The sample lists thousands of clones; about 92% were seen once. Noted treatment: randomized to nivolumab then ipilimumab (arm A) or the reverse (arm B). The sample was CD8+ T cells sorted from blood (inferred from file names), taken from a patient given nivolumab and ipilimumab in sequence. The gene calls are TRBV15 and TRBJ2-1; 7 positions agree with TRBD1. This clonotype was obtained from a human donor with melanoma. The CDR3 loop reads CATSTEQGYEQFF. The CDR3 nucleotides read TGTGCCACCAGCACGGAACAGGGGTATGAGCAGTTCTTC.